The 2 T cell receptor beta chains below were found in one sample sequenced in a study of OX40 agonist ivuxolimab in advanced cancers. Libraries were made using the immunoSEQ multiplex PCR assay. TCRdb retrieved this table from immuneACCESS and kept in-frame rearrangements only. Not all clones are present; in checked studies, unresolved V genes account for under half, and no reason is known for the remainder. For this sample there are 20,000 to 30,000 clones; 83% appear just once. Approximately 8.5% of the sample comes from the top ten. The sequencing here drew on CD4+ or CD8+ T cells sorted from blood, taken in a trial of the OX40 agonist ivuxolimab. These receptors all stem from an adult with an advanced solid tumor such as melanoma, head and neck, liver or kidney cancer.

The chain employs TRBV7-9 and TRBJ1-3; 12 nucleotides align to TRBD1. The trim removed 0 bases at V and 1 base at J, leaving 7 bases unmatched. Per germline, CDR1 SEHNR and CDR2 FQNEAQ (reference sequence). There are 19 residues in the CDR3. DNA for the CDR3: TGTGCCAGCAGCTTAGCTAGCGGGGGACAGGGGGCTTCTGGAAACACCATATATTTT. The encoded protein is CASSLASGGQGASGNTIYF.

This chain links TRBV7-8 with TRBJ2-5; 11 nucleotides agree with TRBD2. Trimming at V came to 3 bases and at J to 5 bases, leaving 11 bases not matched to a gene. Per germline, CDR1 SGHVS and CDR2 FQNEAQ. The length of the CDR3 is 17 residues. The CDR3 here is CASSFSASGGLEETQYF. The CDR3 DNA sequence: TGTGCCAGCAGCTTTAGTGCTAGCGGGGGGTTAGAGGAGACCCAGTACTTC.